One sample yielded the 5 T cell receptor beta chains listed below, sequenced in a study of blood T cell repertoires in COVID-19. Produced via immunoSEQ multiplex PCR; TCRdb's table is partial and in-frame only. The sample has under 350,000 clones, around nine tenths seen once. Sequencing input: peripheral blood. The receptor set was obtained from a woman aged 25 to 45 with COVID-19, enrolled during active disease.

This clone appeared a few times. The chain has TRBV27 and TRBJ2-7; TRBD1 is a possible D gene (6 bases). Germline V gives CDR1 MNHEY, CDR2 SMNVEV (reference sequence). The germline V and J ends were trimmed by 6 bases and 0 bases, with 15 bases remaining between them. The CDR3 sequence is 15 residues long. The CDR3 coding sequence is TGTGCCAGCAGCTGGGGGCCGTTTGGCTCCTACGAGCAGTACTTC. Its translation is CASSWGPFGSYEQYF.

This sequence joins TRBV11-2 and TRBJ2-5; 8 positions agree with TRBD2. Losses at the gene ends were 6 bases for V and 3 bases for J; bases not matched to a gene: 6. The length of the CDR3 is 14 residues. The V gene's germline CDR1 is SGHAT and CDR2 FQNNGV. The CDR3 region has the DNA TGTGCCAGCAGAATACTAGCGGCTAAAGAGACCCAGTACTTC. Translation gives CASRILAAKETQYF.

This clone was detected a few times. V gene TRBV5-1 combines with J gene TRBJ2-1; weak D call: TRBD2 (6 bases). CDR1 is SGHRS, CDR2 YFSETQ, per germline. The CDR3 has 13 residues. Deletions cut 0 bases from V and 14 bases from J, with 15 bases between. The CDR3 DNA reads as TGCGCCAGCAGCTTGGAAAATAACTCGGGGGAGTTCTTC. It specifies CASSLENNSGEFF.

In its sample, this clone was seen many times. The chain links TRBV10-2 to TRBJ1-1, with D perhaps TRBD1 (5 bases). This CDR3 spans 14 amino acids. The germline CDR1 and CDR2 sequences are WSHSY and SAAADI. V was shortened by 2 bases and J by 7 bases, with 14 bases between the two germline ends. The CDR3 protein is CASSENGARGEAFF. The CDR3 bases are TGCGCCAGCAGTGAGAATGGGGCAAGGGGTGAAGCTTTCTTT.

This clone was seen just once. The chain employs TRBV28 and TRBJ2-2; the D gene is possibly TRBD1 (6 bases). V shed 5 bases and J shed 6 bases, with 16 bases lying between them. The germline V gene encodes CDR1 MDHEN and CDR2 SYDVKM. This CDR3 has 15 residues. CDR3 sequence: CASSPQRSGAGELFF. In nucleotides, the CDR3 is TGTGCCAGCAGTCCTCAACGCTCAGGGGCCGGGGAGCTGTTTTTT. Full variable domain (missing parts from reference TRBV28 and TRBJ2-2): DVKVTQSSRYLVKRTGEKVFLECVQDMDHENMFWYRQDPGLGLRLIYFSYDVKMKEKGDIPEGYSVSREKKERFSLILESASTNQTSMYLCASSPQRSGAGELFFGEGSRLTVL.